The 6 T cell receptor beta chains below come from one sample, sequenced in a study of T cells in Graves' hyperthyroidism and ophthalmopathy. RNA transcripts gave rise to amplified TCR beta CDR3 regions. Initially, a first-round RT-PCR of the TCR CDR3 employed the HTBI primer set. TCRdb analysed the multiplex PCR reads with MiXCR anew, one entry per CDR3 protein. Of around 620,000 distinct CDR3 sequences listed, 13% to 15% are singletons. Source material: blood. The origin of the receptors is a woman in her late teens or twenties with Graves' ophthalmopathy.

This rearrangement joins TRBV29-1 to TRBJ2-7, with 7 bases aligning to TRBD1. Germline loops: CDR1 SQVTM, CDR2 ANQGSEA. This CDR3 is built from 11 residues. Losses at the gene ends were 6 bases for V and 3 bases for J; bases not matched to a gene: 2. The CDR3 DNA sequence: TGCAGCGTCACAGGGGACTACGAGCAGTACTTC. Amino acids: CSVTGDYEQYF.

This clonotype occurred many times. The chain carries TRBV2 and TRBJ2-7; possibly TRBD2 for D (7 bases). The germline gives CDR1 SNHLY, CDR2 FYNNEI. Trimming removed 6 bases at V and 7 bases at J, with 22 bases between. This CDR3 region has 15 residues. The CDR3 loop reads CASSLEGGIGEEQYF. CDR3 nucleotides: TGTGCCAGCAGCCTCGAGGGGGGGATTGGGGAGGAGCAGTACTTC. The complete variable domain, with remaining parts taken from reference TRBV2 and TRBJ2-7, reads EPEVTQTPSHQVTQMGQEVILRCVPISNHLYFYWYRQILGQKVEFLVSFYNNEISEKSEIFDDQFSVERPDGSNFTLKIRSTKLEDSAMYFCASSLEGGIGEEQYFGPGTRLTVT.

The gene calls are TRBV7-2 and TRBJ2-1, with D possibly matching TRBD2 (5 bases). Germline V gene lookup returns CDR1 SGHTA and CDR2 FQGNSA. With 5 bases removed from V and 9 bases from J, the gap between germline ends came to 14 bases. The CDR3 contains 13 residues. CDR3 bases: TGTGCCAGCAGCCGTCCCGGGGATGCTGAGCAGTTCTTC. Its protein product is CASSRPGDAEQFF.

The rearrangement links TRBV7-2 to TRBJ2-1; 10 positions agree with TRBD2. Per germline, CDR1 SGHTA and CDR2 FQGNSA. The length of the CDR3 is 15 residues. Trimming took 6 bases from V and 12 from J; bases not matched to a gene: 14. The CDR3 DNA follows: TGTGCCAGCAGGCCACCGGGACTAGCGAGCGGTTGGCAGTTCTTC. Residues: CASRPPGLASGWQFF.

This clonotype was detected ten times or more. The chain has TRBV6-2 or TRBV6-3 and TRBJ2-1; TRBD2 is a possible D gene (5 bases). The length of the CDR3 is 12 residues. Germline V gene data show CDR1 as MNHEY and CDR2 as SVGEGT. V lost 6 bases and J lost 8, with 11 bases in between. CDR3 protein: CASRPASHEQFF. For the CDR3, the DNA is TGTGCCAGCAGACCTGCTAGCCATGAGCAGTTCTTC.

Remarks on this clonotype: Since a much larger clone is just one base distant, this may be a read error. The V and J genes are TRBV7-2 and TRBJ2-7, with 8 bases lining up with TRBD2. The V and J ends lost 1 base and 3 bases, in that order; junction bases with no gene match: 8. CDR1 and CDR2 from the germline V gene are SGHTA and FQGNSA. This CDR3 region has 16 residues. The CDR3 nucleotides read TGTGCCAGCAGCTTAGGGGGACTAGAATCCTACTACGAGCAGTACTTC. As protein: CASSLGGLESYYEQYF.